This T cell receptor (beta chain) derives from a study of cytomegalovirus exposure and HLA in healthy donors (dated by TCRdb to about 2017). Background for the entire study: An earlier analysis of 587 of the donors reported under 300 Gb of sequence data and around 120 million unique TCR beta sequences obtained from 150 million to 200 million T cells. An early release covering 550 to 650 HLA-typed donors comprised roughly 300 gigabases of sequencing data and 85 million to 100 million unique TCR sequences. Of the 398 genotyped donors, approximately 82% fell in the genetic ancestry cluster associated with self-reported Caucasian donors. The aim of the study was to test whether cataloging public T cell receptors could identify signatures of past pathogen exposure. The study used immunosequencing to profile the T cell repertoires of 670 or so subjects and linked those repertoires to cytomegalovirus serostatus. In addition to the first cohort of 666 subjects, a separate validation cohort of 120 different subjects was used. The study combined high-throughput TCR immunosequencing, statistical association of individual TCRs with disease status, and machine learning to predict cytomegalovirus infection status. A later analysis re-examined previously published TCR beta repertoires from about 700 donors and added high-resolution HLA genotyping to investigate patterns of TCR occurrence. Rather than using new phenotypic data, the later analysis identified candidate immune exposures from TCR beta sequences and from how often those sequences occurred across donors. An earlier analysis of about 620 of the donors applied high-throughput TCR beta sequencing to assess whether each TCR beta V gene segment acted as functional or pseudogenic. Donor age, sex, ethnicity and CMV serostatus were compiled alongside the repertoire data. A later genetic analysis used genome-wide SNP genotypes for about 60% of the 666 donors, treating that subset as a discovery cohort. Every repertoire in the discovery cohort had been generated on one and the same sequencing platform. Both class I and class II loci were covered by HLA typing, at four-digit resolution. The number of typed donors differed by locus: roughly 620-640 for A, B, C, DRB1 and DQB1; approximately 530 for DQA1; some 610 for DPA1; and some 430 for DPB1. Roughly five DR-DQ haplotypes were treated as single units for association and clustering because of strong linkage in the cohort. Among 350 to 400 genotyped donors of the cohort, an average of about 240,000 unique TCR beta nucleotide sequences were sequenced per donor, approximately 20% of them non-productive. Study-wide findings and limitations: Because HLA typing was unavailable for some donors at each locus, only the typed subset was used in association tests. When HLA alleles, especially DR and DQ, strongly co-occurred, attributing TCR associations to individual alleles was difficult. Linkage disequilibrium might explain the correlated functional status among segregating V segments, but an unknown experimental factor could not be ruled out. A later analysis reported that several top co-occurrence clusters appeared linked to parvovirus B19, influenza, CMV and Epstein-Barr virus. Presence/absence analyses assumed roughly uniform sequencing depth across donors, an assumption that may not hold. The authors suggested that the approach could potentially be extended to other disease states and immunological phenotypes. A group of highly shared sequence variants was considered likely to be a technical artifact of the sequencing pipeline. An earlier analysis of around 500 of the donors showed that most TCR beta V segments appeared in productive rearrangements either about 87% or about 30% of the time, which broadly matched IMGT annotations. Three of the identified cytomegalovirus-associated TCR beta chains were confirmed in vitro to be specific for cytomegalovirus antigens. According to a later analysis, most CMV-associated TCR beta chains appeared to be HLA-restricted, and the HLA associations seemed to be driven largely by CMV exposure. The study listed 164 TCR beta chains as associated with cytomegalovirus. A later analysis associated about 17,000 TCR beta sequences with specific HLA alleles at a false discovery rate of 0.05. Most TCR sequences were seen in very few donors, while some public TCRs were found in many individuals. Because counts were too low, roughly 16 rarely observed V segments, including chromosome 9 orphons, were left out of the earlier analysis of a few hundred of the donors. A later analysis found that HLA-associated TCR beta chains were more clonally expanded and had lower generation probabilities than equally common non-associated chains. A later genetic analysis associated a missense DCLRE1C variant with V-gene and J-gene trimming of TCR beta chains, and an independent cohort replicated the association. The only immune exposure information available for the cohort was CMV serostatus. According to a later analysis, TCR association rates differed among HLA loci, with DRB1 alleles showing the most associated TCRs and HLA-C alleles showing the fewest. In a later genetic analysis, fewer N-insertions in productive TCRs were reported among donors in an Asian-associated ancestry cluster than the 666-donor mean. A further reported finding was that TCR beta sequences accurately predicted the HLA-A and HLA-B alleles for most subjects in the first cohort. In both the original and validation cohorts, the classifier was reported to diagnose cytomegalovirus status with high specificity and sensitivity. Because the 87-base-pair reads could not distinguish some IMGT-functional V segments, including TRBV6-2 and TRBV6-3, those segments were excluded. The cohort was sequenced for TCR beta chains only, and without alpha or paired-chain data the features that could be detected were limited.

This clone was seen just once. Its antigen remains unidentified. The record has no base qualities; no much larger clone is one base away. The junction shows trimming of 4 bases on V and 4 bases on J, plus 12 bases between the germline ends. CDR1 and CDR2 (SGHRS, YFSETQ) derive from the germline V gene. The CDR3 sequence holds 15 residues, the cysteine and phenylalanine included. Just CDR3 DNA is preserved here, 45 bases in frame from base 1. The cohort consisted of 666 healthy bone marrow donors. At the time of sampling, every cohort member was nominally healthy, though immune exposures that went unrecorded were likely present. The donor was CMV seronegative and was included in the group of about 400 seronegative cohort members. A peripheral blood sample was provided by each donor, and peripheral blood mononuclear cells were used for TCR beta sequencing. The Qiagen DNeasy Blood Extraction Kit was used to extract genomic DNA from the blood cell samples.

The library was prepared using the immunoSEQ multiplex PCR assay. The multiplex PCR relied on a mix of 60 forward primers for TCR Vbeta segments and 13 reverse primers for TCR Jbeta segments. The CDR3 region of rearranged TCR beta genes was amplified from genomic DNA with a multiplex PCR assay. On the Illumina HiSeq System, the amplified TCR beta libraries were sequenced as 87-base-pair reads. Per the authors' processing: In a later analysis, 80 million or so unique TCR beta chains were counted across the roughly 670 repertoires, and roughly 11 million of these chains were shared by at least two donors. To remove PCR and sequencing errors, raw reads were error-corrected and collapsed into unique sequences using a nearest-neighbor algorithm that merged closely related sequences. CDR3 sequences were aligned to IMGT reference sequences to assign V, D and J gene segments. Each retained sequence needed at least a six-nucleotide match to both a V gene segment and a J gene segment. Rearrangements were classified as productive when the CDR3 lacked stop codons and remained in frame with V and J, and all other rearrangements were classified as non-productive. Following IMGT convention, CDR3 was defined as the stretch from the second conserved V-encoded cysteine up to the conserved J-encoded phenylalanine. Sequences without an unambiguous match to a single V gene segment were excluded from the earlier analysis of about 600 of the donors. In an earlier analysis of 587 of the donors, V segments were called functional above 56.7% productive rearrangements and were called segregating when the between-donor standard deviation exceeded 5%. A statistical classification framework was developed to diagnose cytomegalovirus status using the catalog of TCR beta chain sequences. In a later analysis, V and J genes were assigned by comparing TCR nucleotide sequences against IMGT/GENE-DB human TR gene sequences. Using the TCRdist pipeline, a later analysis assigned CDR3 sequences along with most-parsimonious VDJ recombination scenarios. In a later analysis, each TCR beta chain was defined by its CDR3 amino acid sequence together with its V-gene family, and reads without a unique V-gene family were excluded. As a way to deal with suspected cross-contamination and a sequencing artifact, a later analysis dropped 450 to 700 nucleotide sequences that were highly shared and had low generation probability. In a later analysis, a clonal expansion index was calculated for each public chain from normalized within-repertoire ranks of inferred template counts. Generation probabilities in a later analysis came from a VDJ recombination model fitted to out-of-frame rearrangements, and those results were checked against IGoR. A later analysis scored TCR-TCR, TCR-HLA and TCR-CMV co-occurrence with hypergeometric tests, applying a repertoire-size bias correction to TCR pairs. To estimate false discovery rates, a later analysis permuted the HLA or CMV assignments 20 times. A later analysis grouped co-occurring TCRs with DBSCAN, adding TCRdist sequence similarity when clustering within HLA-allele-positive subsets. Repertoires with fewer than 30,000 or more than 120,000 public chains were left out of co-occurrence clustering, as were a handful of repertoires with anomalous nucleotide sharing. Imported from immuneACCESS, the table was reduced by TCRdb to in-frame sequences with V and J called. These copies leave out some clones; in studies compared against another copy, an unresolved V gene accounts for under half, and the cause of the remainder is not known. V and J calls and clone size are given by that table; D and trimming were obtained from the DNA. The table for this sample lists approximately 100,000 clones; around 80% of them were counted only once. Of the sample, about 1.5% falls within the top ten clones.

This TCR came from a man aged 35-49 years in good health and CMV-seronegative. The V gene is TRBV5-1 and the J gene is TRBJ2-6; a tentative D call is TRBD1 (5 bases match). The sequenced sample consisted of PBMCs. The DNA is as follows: TGCGCCAGCAGCCCTACAGGAACCGGGGCCAACGTCCTGACTTTC. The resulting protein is CASSPTGTGANVLTF.